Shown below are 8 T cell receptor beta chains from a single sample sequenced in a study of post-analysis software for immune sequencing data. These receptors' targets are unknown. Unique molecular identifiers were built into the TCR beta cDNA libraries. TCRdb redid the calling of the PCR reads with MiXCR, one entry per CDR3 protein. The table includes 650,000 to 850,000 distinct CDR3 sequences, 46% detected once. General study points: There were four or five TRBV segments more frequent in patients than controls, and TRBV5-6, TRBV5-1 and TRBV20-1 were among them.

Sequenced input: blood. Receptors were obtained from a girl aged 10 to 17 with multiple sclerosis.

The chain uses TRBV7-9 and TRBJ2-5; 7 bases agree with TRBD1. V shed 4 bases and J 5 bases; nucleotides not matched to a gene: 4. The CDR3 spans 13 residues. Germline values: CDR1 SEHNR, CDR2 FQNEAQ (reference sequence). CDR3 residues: CASSSRGNETQYF. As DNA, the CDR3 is TGTGCCAGCAGCTCCAGGGGGAACGAGACCCAGTACTTC. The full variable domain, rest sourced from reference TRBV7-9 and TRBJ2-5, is DTGVSQNPRHKITKRGQNVTFRCDPISEHNRLYWYRQTLGQGPEFLTYFQNEAQLEKSRLLSDRFSAERPKGSFSTLEIQRTEQGDSAMYLCASSSRGNETQYFGPGTRLLVL.

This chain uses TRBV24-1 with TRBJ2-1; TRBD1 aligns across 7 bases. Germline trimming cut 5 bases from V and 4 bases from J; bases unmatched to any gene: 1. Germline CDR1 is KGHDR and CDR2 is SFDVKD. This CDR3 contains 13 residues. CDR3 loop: CATSGGQYNEQFF. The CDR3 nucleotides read TGTGCCACCAGTGGGGGACAGTACAATGAGCAGTTCTTC.

The CDR3, as DNA: TGCGCCAGCAGCTTGGGGGGGCCAGGCGGGAGGCTTCGAGAGACCCAGTACTTC. This gives the protein CASSLGGPGGRLRETQYF. V gene TRBV5-1 combines with J gene TRBJ2-5; TRBD2 matches at 8 bases. CDR1 and CDR2 from the germline V gene are SGHRS and YFSETQ. V was clipped by 0 bases and J by 4 bases; unmatched bases: 14. CDR3 length equals 18 residues.

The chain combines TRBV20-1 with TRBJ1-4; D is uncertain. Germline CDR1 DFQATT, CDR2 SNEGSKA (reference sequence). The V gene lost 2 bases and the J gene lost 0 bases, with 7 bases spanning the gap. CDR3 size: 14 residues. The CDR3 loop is CSARKDPTNEKLFF. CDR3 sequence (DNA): TGCAGTGCTAGAAAGGACCCAACTAATGAAAAACTGTTTTTT.

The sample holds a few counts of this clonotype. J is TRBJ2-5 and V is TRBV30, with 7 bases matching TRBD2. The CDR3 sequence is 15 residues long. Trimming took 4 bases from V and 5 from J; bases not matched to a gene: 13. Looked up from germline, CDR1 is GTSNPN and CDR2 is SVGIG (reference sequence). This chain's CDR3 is CAWTGWEGLGETQYF. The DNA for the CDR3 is TGTGCCTGGACTGGTTGGGAGGGCCTGGGGGAGACCCAGTACTTC.

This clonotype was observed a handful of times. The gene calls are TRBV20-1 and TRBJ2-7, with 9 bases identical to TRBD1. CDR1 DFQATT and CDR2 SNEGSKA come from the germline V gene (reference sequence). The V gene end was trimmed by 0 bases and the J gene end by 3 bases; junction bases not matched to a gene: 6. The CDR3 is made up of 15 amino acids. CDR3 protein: CSARDGGTGFYEQYF. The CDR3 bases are TGCAGTGCTAGAGATGGGGGGACAGGGTTCTACGAGCAGTACTTC.

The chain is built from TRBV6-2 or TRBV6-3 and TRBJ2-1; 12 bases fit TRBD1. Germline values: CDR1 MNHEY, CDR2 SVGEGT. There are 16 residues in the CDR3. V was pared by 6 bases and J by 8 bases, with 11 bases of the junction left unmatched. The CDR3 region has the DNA TGTGCCAGCAGGATGTACGGGACAGGGGGCTTCTATGAGCAGTTCTTC. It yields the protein CASRMYGTGGFYEQFF.

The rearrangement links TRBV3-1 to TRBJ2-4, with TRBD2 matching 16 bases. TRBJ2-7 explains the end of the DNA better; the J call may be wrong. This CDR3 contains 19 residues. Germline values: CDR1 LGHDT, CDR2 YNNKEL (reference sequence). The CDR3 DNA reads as TGTGCCAGCAGCCAAGATTTTGGGACTAGCGGGAGGGTTAGCTACGAGCAGTACTTC. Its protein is CASSQDFGTSGRVSYEQYF.